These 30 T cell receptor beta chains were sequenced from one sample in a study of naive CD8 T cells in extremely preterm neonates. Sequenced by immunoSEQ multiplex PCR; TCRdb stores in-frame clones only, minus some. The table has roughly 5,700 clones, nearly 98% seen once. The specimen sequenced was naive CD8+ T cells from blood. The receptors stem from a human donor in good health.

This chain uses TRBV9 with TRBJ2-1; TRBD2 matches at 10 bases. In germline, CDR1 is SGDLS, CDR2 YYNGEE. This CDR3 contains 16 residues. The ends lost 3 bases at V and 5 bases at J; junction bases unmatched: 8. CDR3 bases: TGTGCCAGCAGCGCCGCACTAGCGGGGTACGACAATGAGCAGTTCTTC. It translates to CASSAALAGYDNEQFF. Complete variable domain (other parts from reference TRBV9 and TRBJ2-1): DSGVTQTPKHLITATGQRVTLRCSPRSGDLSVYWYQQSLDQGLQFLIQYYNGEERAKGNILERFSAQQFPDLHSELNLSSLELGDSALYFCASSAALAGYDNEQFFGPGTRLTVL.

The CDR3 DNA is TGTGCGTTGACTAGCGGGAGGCCGGGGCATGAGCAGTTCTTC. Protein sequence: CALTSGRPGHEQFF. The chain employs TRBV28 and TRBJ2-1; TRBD2 aligns across 13 bases. The CDR3 length is 14 residues. CDR1 is MDHEN, CDR2 SYDVKM, per germline.

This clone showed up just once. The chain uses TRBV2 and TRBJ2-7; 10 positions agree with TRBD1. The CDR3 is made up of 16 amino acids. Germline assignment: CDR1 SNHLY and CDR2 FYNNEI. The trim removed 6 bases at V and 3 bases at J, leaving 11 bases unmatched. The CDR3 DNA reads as TGTGCCAGCAGGGGGGGTGGGACAGGGGTTATCTACGAGCAGTACTTC. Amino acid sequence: CASRGGGTGVIYEQYF.

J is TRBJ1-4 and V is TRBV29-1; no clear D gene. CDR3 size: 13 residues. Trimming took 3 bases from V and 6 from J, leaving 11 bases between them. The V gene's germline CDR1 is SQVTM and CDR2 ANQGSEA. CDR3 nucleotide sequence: TGCAGCGTTGAGGGTCTCGGGGATGAAAAACTGTTTTTT. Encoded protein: CSVEGLGDEKLFF.

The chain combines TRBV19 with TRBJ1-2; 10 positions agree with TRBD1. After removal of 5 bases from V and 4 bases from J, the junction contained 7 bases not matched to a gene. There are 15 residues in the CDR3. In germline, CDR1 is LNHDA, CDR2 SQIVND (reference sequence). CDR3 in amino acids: CASSLPGQGTYGYTF. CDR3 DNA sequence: TGTGCCAGTAGTCTACCGGGACAGGGGACCTATGGCTACACCTTC.

This chain's CDR3 is CASRRGGQGSYEQYF. The CDR3 DNA reads TGTGCCAGCCGGCGCGGGGGACAGGGTTCCTACGAGCAGTACTTC. The chain joins TRBV6-6 to TRBJ2-7, with 9 bases that match TRBD1. The CDR3 is made up of 15 amino acids. V shed 8 bases, J shed 1 base, and the junction held 9 bases outside the gene matches. Germline CDR1 MNHNY, CDR2 SVGAGI (reference sequence).

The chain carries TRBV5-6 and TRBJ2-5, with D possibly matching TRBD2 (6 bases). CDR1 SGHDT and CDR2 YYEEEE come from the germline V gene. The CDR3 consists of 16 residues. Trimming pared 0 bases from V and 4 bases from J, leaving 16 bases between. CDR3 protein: CASSLDSGAGRETQYF. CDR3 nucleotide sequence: TGTGCCAGCAGCTTGGATTCGGGAGCGGGTCGAGAGACCCAGTACTTC. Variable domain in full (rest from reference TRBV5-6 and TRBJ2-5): DAGVTQSPTHLIKTRGQQVTLRCSPKSGHDTVSWYQQALGQGPQFIFQYYEEEERQRGNFPDRFSGHQFPNYSSELNVNALLLGDSALYLCASSLDSGAGRETQYFGPGTRLLVL.

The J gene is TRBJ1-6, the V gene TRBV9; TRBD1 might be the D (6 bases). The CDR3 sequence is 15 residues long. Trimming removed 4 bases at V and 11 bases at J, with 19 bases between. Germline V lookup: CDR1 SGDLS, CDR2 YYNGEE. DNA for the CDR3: TGTGCCAGCAGCCGTACAACAGGGATCGGGGCACCCCTCCACTTT. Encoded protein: CASSRTTGIGAPLHF.

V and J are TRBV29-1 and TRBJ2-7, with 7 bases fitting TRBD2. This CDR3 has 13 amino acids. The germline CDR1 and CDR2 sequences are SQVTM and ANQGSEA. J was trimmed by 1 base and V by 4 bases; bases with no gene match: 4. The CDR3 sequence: CSVVGGSSYEQYF. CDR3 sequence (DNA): TGCAGCGTTGTGGGGGGGAGTTCCTACGAGCAGTACTTC.

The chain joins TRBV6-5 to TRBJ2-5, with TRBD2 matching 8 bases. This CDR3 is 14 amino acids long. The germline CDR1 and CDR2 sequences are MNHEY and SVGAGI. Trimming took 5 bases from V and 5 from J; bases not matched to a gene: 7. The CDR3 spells CASSNGAGEETQYF. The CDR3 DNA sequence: TGTGCCAGCAGTAACGGAGCGGGGGAGGAGACCCAGTACTTC.

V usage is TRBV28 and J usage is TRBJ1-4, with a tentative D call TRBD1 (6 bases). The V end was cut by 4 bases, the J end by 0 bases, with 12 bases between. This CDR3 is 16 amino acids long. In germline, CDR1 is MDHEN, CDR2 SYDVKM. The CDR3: CASSSPQGATNEKLFF. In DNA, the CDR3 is TGTGCCAGCAGTTCGCCACAGGGAGCAACTAATGAAAAACTGTTTTTT.

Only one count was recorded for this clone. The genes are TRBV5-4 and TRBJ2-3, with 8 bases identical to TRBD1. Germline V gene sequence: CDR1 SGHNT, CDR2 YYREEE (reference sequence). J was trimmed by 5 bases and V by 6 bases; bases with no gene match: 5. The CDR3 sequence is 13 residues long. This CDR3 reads CASKQGAGDTQYF. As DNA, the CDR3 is TGTGCCAGCAAGCAGGGGGCCGGAGATACGCAGTATTTT. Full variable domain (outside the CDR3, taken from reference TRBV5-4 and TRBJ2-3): ETGVTQSPTHLIKTRGQQVTLRCSSQSGHNTVSWYQQALGQGPQFIFQYYREEENGRGNFPPRFSGLQFPNYSSELNVNALELDDSALYLCASKQGAGDTQYFGPGTRLTVL.

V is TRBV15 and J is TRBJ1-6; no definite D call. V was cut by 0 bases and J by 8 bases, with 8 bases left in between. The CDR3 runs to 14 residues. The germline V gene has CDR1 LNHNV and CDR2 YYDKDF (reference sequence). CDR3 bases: TGTGCCACCAGCAGAGATCGAAGCGATTCACCCCTCCACTTT. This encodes CATSRDRSDSPLHF.

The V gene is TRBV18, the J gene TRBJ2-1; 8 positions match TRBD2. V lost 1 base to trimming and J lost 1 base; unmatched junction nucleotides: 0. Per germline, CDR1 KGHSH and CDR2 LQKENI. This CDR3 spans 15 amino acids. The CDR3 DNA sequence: TGTGCCAGCTCACCACTAGCGGGATCCTACAATGAGCAGTTCTTC. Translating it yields CASSPLAGSYNEQFF.

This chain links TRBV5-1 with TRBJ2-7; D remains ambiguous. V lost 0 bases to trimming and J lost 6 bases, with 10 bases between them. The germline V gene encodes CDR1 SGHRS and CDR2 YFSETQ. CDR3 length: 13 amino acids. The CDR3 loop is CASSLVVNGEQYF. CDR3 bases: TGCGCCAGCAGCTTGGTGGTCAACGGCGAGCAGTACTTC.

The CDR3 coding sequence is TGTGCCAGCAGCGAAGGGACTAGCGGGAGGATGGGGGAGACCCAGTACTTC. Translation gives CASSEGTSGRMGETQYF. This chain uses TRBV9 with TRBJ2-5; 15 bases match TRBD2. Germline V gene lookup returns CDR1 SGDLS and CDR2 YYNGEE. This CDR3 is built from 17 residues. The trim removed 3 bases at V and 5 bases at J, leaving 8 bases unmatched. The complete variable domain, with remaining parts taken from reference TRBV9 and TRBJ2-5, reads DSGVTQTPKHLITATGQRVTLRCSPRSGDLSVYWYQQSLDQGLQFLIQYYNGEERAKGNILERFSAQQFPDLHSELNLSSLELGDSALYFCASSEGTSGRMGETQYFGPGTRLLVL.

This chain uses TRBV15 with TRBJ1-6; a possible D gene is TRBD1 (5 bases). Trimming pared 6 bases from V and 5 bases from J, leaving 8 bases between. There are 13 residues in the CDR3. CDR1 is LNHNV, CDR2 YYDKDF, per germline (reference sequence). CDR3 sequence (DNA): TGTGCCACCAGGTCCAGGGATAATTCACCCCTCCACTTT. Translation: CATRSRDNSPLHF.

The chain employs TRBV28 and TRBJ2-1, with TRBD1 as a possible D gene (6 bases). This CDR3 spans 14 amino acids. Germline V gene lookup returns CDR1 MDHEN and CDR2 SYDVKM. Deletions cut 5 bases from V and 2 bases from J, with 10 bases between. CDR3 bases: TGTGCCAGCAGTCCTGGACAGACCTACAATGAGCAGTTCTTC. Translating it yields CASSPGQTYNEQFF.

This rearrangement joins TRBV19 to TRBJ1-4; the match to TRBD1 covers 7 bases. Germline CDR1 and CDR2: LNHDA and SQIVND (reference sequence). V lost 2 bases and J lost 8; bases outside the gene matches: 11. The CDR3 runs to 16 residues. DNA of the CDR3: TGTGCCAGTAGTATAAACGCCGGGACAGTAGGGGAAAAACTGTTTTTT. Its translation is CASSINAGTVGEKLFF.

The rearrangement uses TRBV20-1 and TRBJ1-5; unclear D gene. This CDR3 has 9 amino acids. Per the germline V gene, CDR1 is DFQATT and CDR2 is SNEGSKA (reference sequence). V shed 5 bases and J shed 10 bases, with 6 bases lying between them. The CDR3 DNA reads TGCAGTGCTGGCTCACCCCAGCATTTT. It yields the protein CSAGSPQHF.

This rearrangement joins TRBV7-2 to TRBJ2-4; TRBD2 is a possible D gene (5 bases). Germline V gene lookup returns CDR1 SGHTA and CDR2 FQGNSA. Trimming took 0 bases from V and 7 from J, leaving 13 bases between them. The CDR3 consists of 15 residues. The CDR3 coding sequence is TGTGCCAGCAGCTTAGCTTCGGCTAGCAGGAACATTCAGTACTTC. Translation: CASSLASASRNIQYF.

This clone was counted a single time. The CDR3 nucleotides are TGTGCCAGCAGCTCAGACAGGCAAGAAGCTTTCTTT. Protein product: CASSSDRQEAFF. This chain uses TRBV7-2 with TRBJ1-1, with a tentative D call TRBD1 (6 bases). CDR3 size: 12 residues. CDR1 SGHTA and CDR2 FQGNSA come from the germline V gene. Trimming left V 4 bases short and J 8 bases short, with 11 bases between. The whole variable domain, filled in from reference TRBV7-2 and TRBJ1-1, reads GAGVSQSPSNKVTEKGKDVELRCDPISGHTALYWYRQSLGQGLEFLIYFQGNSAPDKSGLPSDRFSAERTGGSVSTLTIQRTQQEDSAVYLCASSSDRQEAFFGQGTRLTVV.

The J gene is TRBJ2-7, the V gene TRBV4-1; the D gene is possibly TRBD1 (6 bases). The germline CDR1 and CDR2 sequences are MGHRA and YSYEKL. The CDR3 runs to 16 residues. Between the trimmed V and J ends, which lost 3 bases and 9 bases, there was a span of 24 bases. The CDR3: CASSQATGTPTHGQYF. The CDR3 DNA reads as TGCGCCAGCAGCCAGGCGACCGGGACACCTACCCATGGGCAGTACTTC.

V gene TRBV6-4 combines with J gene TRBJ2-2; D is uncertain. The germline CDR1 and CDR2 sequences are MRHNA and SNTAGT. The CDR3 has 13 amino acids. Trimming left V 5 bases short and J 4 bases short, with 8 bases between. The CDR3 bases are TGTGCCAGCAGTCTCGAGTCCACCGGGGAGCTGTTTTTT. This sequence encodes CASSLESTGELFF.

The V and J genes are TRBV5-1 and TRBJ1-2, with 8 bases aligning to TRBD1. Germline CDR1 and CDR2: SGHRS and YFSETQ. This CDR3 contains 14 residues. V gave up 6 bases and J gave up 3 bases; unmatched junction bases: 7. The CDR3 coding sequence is TGCGCCAGCACCCCACAGGGACAGGACTATGGCTACACCTTC. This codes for CASTPQGQDYGYTF.

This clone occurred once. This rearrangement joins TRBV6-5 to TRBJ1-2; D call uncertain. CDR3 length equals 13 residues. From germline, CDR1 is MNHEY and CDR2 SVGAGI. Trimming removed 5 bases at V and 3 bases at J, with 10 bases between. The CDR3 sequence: CASSRERDYGYTF. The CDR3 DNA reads TGTGCCAGCAGTCGGGAGCGGGACTATGGCTACACCTTC.

The CDR3 spells CSARDWSSGANVLTF. Written as DNA, the CDR3 is TGCAGCGCCCGGGACTGGAGCTCTGGGGCCAACGTCCTGACTTTC. This rearrangement joins TRBV29-1 to TRBJ2-6; TRBD2 is a possible D gene (6 bases). From germline, CDR1 is SQVTM and CDR2 ANQGSEA. The CDR3 is 15 amino acids. Trimming took off 7 bases at V and 0 bases at J, with 13 bases between the two ends.

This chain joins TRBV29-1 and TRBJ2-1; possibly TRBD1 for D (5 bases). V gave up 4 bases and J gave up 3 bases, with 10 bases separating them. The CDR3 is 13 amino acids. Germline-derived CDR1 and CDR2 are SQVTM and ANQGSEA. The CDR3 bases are TGCAGCGTTGTAGGGGCCAACTACAATGAGCAGTTCTTC. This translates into CSVVGANYNEQFF.

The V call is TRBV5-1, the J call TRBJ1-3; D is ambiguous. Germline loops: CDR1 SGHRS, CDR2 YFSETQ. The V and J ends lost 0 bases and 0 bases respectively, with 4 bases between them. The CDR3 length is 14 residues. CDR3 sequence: CASSLGSSGNTIYF. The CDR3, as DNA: TGCGCCAGCAGCTTGGGCAGCTCTGGAAACACCATATATTTT.

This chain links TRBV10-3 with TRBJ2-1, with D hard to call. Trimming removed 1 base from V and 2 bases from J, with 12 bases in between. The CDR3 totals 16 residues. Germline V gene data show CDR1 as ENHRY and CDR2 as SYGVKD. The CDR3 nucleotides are TGTGCCATCAGTGAGTACGAGACTCCAACCTACAATGAGCAGTTCTTC. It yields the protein CAISEYETPTYNEQFF.